Listed below are T cell receptor beta chains from one sample, sequenced in a study of post-analysis software for immune sequencing data. TCRdb redid the calling of the PCR reads with MiXCR, one entry per CDR3 protein. The sample shows roughly 410,000 distinct CDR3 sequences, less than 35% of them seen only once. Material: blood. The receptors derive from a girl aged 10-17 years with multiple sclerosis. Both conserved end residues are part of each CDR3. The order of the fields is J gene, CDR3 length, clone size, V gene, D gene, CDR3 protein, CDR3 DNA. A D gene is named only where the DNA matches it firmly. Only some rows state a clone size, as once, few, many or a class for expanded clones.

j_gene: TRBJ2-7
len: 14
abundance: .
v_gene: TRBV20-1
d_gene: .
CDR3aa: CSARNWGVSHEQYF
CDR3nt: TGCAGTGCTAGAAATTGGGGGGTTTCCCACGAGCAGTACTTC

j_gene: TRBJ1-1
len: 16
abundance: few
v_gene: TRBV4-1
d_gene: TRBD1
CDR3aa: CASSHLPTGVGTEAFF
CDR3nt: TGCGCCAGCAGCCACCTTCCCACAGGGGTAGGCACTGAAGCTTTCTTT

j_gene: TRBJ1-2
len: 14
abundance: .
v_gene: TRBV12-3/TRBV12-4
d_gene: TRBD1
CDR3aa: CASTTGQGNYGYTF
CDR3nt: TGTGCCAGCACCACCGGACAGGGGAACTATGGCTACACCTTC

j_gene: TRBJ2-7
len: 15
abundance: few
v_gene: TRBV7-6
d_gene: TRBD1
CDR3aa: CASSLEAGGGYEQYF
CDR3nt: TGTGCCAGCAGCTTAGAGGCAGGGGGCGGCTACGAGCAGTACTTC

j_gene: TRBJ2-5
len: 14
abundance: .
v_gene: TRBV7-2
d_gene: .
CDR3aa: CASSLIGGGETQYF
CDR3nt: TGTGCCAGCAGTCTTATAGGGGGGGGAGAGACCCAGTACTTC

j_gene: TRBJ1-1
len: 13
abundance: .
v_gene: TRBV7-9
d_gene: .
CDR3aa: CASTLLGNTEAFF
CDR3nt: TGTGCCAGCACGCTTCTAGGGAACACTGAAGCTTTCTTT

j_gene: TRBJ2-7
len: 11
abundance: .
v_gene: TRBV20-1
d_gene: .
CDR3aa: CSAMGRREQYF
CDR3nt: TGCAGTGCTATGGGTCGACGGGAGCAGTACTTC

j_gene: TRBJ1-1
len: 11
abundance: few
v_gene: TRBV12-3/TRBV12-4
d_gene: .
CDR3aa: CASVYRLEAFF
CDR3nt: TGTGCCAGCGTCTATAGGCTAGAAGCTTTCTTT

j_gene: TRBJ2-1
len: 15
abundance: few
v_gene: TRBV4-2
d_gene: TRBD2
CDR3aa: CASSRLAGGGSEQFF
CDR3nt: TGTGCCAGCAGCCGACTAGCGGGGGGGGGCAGTGAGCAGTTCTTC

j_gene: TRBJ2-4
len: 17
abundance: .
v_gene: TRBV7-8
d_gene: .
CDR3aa: CASSPRFRGPAKNIQYF
CDR3nt: TGTGCCAGCAGCCCCCGTTTCAGAGGGCCAGCCAAAAACATTCAGTACTTC

j_gene: TRBJ2-5
len: 16
abundance: .
v_gene: TRBV6-5
d_gene: .
CDR3aa: CASSHANSALGETQYF
CDR3nt: TGTGCCAGCAGCCACGCAAATTCGGCTTTGGGGGAGACCCAGTACTTC

j_gene: TRBJ2-1
len: 17
abundance: .
v_gene: TRBV4-2
d_gene: .
CDR3aa: CASSQEVSMGMTNEQFF
CDR3nt: TGTGCCAGCAGCCAAGAGGTTTCCATGGGAATGACCAATGAGCAGTTCTTC

j_gene: TRBJ2-1
len: 12
abundance: .
v_gene: TRBV7-9
d_gene: .
CDR3aa: CASSSQLIEQFF
CDR3nt: TGTGCCAGCAGCTCCCAACTCATTGAGCAGTTCTTC

j_gene: TRBJ1-5
len: 20
abundance: .
v_gene: TRBV5-1
d_gene: .
CDR3aa: CASSLDPREEGGYSNQPQHF
CDR3nt: TGCGCCAGCAGCTTGGACCCCCGGGAAGAAGGGGGATATAGCAATCAGCCCCAGCATTTT

j_gene: TRBJ1-5
len: 15
abundance: few
v_gene: TRBV9
d_gene: TRBD1
CDR3aa: CASSVTGGAGQPQHF
CDR3nt: TGTGCCAGCAGCGTAACAGGGGGCGCGGGACAGCCCCAGCATTTT

j_gene: TRBJ2-3
len: 13
abundance: .
v_gene: TRBV29-1
d_gene: .
CDR3aa: CSVEGKLTDTQYF
CDR3nt: TGCAGCGTTGAGGGGAAACTTACAGATACGCAGTATTTT

j_gene: TRBJ2-7
len: 14
abundance: .
v_gene: TRBV5-1
d_gene: .
CDR3aa: CASSPEQGPYEQYF
CDR3nt: TGCGCCAGCAGCCCGGAGCAGGGACCCTACGAGCAGTACTTC

j_gene: TRBJ1-4
len: 19
abundance: .
v_gene: TRBV10-1
d_gene: .
CDR3aa: CASSEPRREQSATNEKLFF
CDR3nt: TGCGCCAGCAGTGAGCCCAGGAGAGAGCAGAGTGCAACTAATGAAAAACTGTTTTTT

j_gene: TRBJ1-2
len: 15
abundance: .
v_gene: TRBV5-1
d_gene: .
CDR3aa: CASSRTGTDCHGYTF
CDR3nt: TGCGCCAGTTCAAGGACCGGGACGGATTGTCATGGCTACACCTTC

j_gene: TRBJ2-5
len: 15
abundance: .
v_gene: TRBV7-9
d_gene: .
CDR3aa: CASSSRRGIGETQYF
CDR3nt: TGTGCCAGCAGCTCCAGGAGGGGTATTGGGGAGACCCAGTACTTC

j_gene: TRBJ1-6
len: 16
abundance: .
v_gene: TRBV20-1
d_gene: TRBD1
CDR3aa: CSASPRGRQYNSPLHF
CDR3nt: TGCAGTGCTAGTCCCAGGGGGCGACAGTATAATTCACCCCTCCACTTT

j_gene: TRBJ1-2
len: 15
abundance: .
v_gene: TRBV20-1
d_gene: .
CDR3aa: CSARAGGDGHYGYTF
CDR3nt: TGCAGTGCTAGAGCCGGAGGGGACGGGCACTATGGCTACACCTTC

j_gene: TRBJ2-5
len: 13
abundance: many
v_gene: TRBV5-5
d_gene: .
CDR3aa: CASSLARRETQYF
CDR3nt: TGCGCCAGCAGCTTGGCCCGTCGGGAGACCCAGTACTTC

j_gene: TRBJ2-3
len: 17
abundance: few
v_gene: TRBV6-5
d_gene: TRBD2
CDR3aa: CASSYSKRGLETDTQYF
CDR3nt: TGTGCCAGCAGTTACTCGAAGCGGGGATTGGAGACAGATACGCAGTATTTT

j_gene: TRBJ2-7
len: 13
abundance: .
v_gene: TRBV29-1
d_gene: .
CDR3aa: CSVNWQGDNEQYF
CDR3nt: TGCAGCGTTAATTGGCAGGGCGACAACGAGCAGTACTTC

j_gene: TRBJ2-6
len: 18
abundance: many
v_gene: TRBV5-1
d_gene: TRBD1
CDR3aa: CASSLATAGTAGANVLTF
CDR3nt: TGCGCCAGCAGCTTGGCCACTGCAGGGACAGCAGGGGCCAACGTCCTGACTTTC

j_gene: TRBJ2-1
len: 17
abundance: few
v_gene: TRBV18
d_gene: TRBD1
CDR3aa: CASSRTPDRGAYNEQFF
CDR3nt: TGTGCCAGCTCACGTACGCCGGACAGGGGTGCCTACAATGAGCAGTTCTTC

j_gene: TRBJ1-5
len: 16
abundance: .
v_gene: TRBV4-1
d_gene: .
CDR3aa: CASSQDGGRSNQPQHF
CDR3nt: TGTGCCAGCAGCCAAGACGGGGGTCGGAGCAATCAGCCCCAGCATTTT

j_gene: TRBJ2-7
len: 17
abundance: .
v_gene: TRBV21-1
d_gene: .
CDR3aa: CASASRARSCCAHEQYF
CDR3nt: TGTGCCAGCGCAAGTAGGGCCCGGTCTTGTTGTGCCCACGAGCAGTACTTC

j_gene: TRBJ1-4
len: 14
abundance: few
v_gene: TRBV7-2
d_gene: TRBD1
CDR3aa: CASSSRDSNEKLFF
CDR3nt: TGTGCCAGCAGCTCGCGGGACAGTAATGAAAAACTGTTTTTT

j_gene: TRBJ2-5
len: 14
abundance: few
v_gene: TRBV7-2
d_gene: .
CDR3aa: CASSGRREQETQYF
CDR3nt: TGTGCCAGCAGCGGCAGACGGGAACAAGAGACCCAGTACTTC

j_gene: TRBJ2-3
len: 16
abundance: .
v_gene: TRBV7-9
d_gene: .
CDR3aa: CASSDSGTRLTDTRYF
CDR3nt: TGTGCCAGCAGCGACTCCGGGACACGTCTCACAGATACGCGGTATTTT

j_gene: TRBJ1-5
len: 15
abundance: many
v_gene: TRBV27
d_gene: TRBD1
CDR3aa: CASRLQGMGNQPQHF
CDR3nt: TGTGCCAGCAGGCTACAGGGGATGGGCAATCAGCCCCAGCATTTT

j_gene: TRBJ2-7
len: 15
abundance: .
v_gene: TRBV7-3
d_gene: .
CDR3aa: CASSLTGATAYEQYF
CDR3nt: TGTGCCAGCAGCCTGACGGGGGCGACAGCCTACGAGCAGTACTTC

j_gene: TRBJ2-7
len: 16
abundance: few
v_gene: TRBV5-1
d_gene: TRBD1
CDR3aa: CASSDTVGQGAYEQYF
CDR3nt: TGCGCCAGCAGCGATACCGTGGGACAGGGGGCCTACGAGCAGTACTTC

j_gene: TRBJ2-7
len: 14
abundance: .
v_gene: TRBV7-3
d_gene: .
CDR3aa: CASSLGHLAYEQYF
CDR3nt: TGTGCCAGCAGCCTAGGACACCTAGCCTACGAGCAGTACTTC

j_gene: TRBJ2-5
len: 12
abundance: few
v_gene: TRBV28
d_gene: TRBD2
CDR3aa: CASSSGAETQYF
CDR3nt: TGTGCCAGCAGCAGCGGGGCAGAGACCCAGTACTTC

j_gene: TRBJ2-5
len: 14
abundance: .
v_gene: TRBV5-1
d_gene: TRBD2
CDR3aa: CASSPGLAGEEQYF
CDR3nt: TGCGCCAGCAGCCCGGGACTAGCGGGGGAAGAGCAGTACTTC

j_gene: TRBJ2-1
len: 13
abundance: .
v_gene: TRBV20-1
d_gene: .
CDR3aa: CSARRLSYNEQFF
CDR3nt: TGCAGTGCTAGAAGGTTATCCTACAATGAGCAGTTCTTC

j_gene: TRBJ1-1
len: 15
abundance: few
v_gene: TRBV18
d_gene: .
CDR3aa: CASSDRDGRDTEAFF
CDR3nt: TGTGCCAGCTCGGACCGGGACGGGAGAGACACTGAAGCTTTCTTT

j_gene: TRBJ2-3
len: 14
abundance: few
v_gene: TRBV12-5
d_gene: TRBD2
CDR3aa: CASGPGLATDTQYF
CDR3nt: TGTGCTAGTGGCCCGGGACTAGCAACAGATACGCAGTATTTT

j_gene: TRBJ2-5
len: 13
abundance: .
v_gene: TRBV9
d_gene: .
CDR3aa: CASSVEQKETQYF
CDR3nt: TGTGCCAGCAGCGTAGAACAGAAAGAGACCCAGTACTTC